Here is one T cell receptor (beta chain) with its context. It lacks a known antigen. Base qualities are not at hand, and no much larger clone is one base apart. The data were taken from a study of T cells in localized non-small cell lung cancer (dated by TCRdb to the early 2020s). Describing the broader study: The study examined T cell repertoires in roughly 240 patients with early-stage NSCLC and compared tumors with uninvolved tumor-adjacent lungs. The cohort consisted of around 250 treatment-naive NSCLC patients whose localized lung tumors had been resected. Of the NSCLC patients, around 140 were male and about a hundred were female, and the mean age was approximately 66 years. Summary of the overall study and its limitations: Uninvolved tumor-adjacent lung showed the highest T cell clonality, higher than tumor, which suggests more focused antigenic responses in the uninvolved tumor-adjacent lung. Higher blood T cell density associated with longer overall survival, while higher adjacent-lung clonality associated with shorter survival. Of the top 100 tumor clones, a median of roughly 57 were detected in paired uninvolved adjacent lung; around 27 were also among that lung's top 100. Because multi-region sequencing of the tumors was not done, intratumor heterogeneity could not be ruled out. Because the study design was exploratory, TCR variables were selected using unadjusted p-values without false-discovery rate correction.

At diagnosis, peripheral blood, uninvolved tumor-adjacent lung and tumor were collected and stored as a combination of fresh-frozen and FFPE material. For TCR repertoire profiling, blood samples were analyzed as peripheral blood mononuclear cells. Germline trimming amounts to 4 bases on V and 4 bases on J, with 6 as the count of junction bases outside the gene matches. There are 15 amino acids in the CDR3, from cysteine to phenylalanine inclusive. Only the CDR3 portion is preserved as DNA: 45 bases, with reading frame beginning at the first base. The immunoSEQ Assay was used to sequence TCR beta CDR3 regions from DNA. On the authors' methods: To compute T cell density, TCR beta template counts were normalized to usable DNA, which was estimated by amplifying housekeeping genes. Using the preseqR package, richness was estimated by extrapolating to 120,000 templates for tissue samples and 400,000 templates for PBMC samples. Clonality was taken to be one minus Pielou's evenness. To identify tissue-enriched TCRs, differential abundance testing was run on productive amino-acid clonotypes with a minimum total count of 5 and an alpha of 0.1. The Jaccard Index and the Morisita Overlap Index were used to measure repertoire overlap between compartments. GLIPH clustered TCR beta CDR3s with public tetramer-defined viral CDR3s; viral motifs required at least three viral sequences plus V-gene enrichment. Not all clones reach the TCRdb copy of this immuneACCESS table, which keeps in-frame sequences only. Checked studies attribute under half of the gap to unresolved V genes and leave the rest unexplained. Clone size and V and J calls were adopted from that table, with D and trimming inferred from the DNA. The sample table lists 20,000 to 25,000 clones, roughly 91% of them with a count of one. The ten largest make up less than 15% of the sample.

In this chain, TRBV5-3 is recombined with TRBJ2-1; 9 nucleotides in the junction match TRBD2. TRBV5-3 is treated as an ORF (open reading frame) with a function not yet certain. Sequences were derived from peripheral blood, sampled before any cancer treatment. This TCR came from a male donor at least 60 years old with stage I lung adenocarcinoma. The nucleotides read TGTGCCAGAAGCAGGGCTAGCGGGGAATACAATGAGCAGTTCTTC. This gives the protein CARSRASGEYNEQFF.